Sequencing of this T cell receptor beta chain was carried out in a study of blood T cell repertoires in COVID-19. In the study overall: The origin of the acute and convalescent COVID-19 samples was the United States, Italy and Spain.

CDR3 length: 13 amino acids. V lost 4 bases to trimming and J lost 7 bases, with 10 bases between them. The germline gives CDR1 LGHDT, CDR2 YNNKEL (reference sequence). The assay was immunoSEQ multiplex PCR, and TCRdb's table has in-frame clones only and misses some. The data show around 120,000 clones, about 85% seen once. V gene TRBV3-1 (or the pseudogene TRBV3-2) combines with J gene TRBJ1-4, with D unresolved. The clonotype comes from a human donor in a cohort sampled during active COVID-19. Sample: peripheral blood. The CDR3: CASSPLTVEKLFF. In DNA form, the CDR3 reads TGTGCCAGCAGCCCTTTAACGGTTGAAAAACTGTTTTTT.